This is a list of T cell receptor beta chains from one sample in a study of CD8 T cells in ankylosing spondylitis. TCRdb ran MiXCR on the 5' RACE reads and lists one entry per CDR3 protein. This sample has about 250,000 distinct CDR3 sequences, with roughly 32% found just once. The source material was blood, either unsorted or a sorted T cell fraction (not recorded which). The source is a male donor with ankylosing spondylitis or in good health (not recorded which). Both conserved end residues are trimmed from each CDR3. Fields, in order: clone size, J gene, V gene, CDR3 protein. Clone sizes are given selectively: once, few, many, or a class where the clone is expanded.

clone_size: few
j_call: TRBJ1-6
v_call: TRBV20-1
cdr3_aa: SASRERGTPLH

clone_size: -
j_call: TRBJ2-5
v_call: TRBV12-3/TRBV12-4
cdr3_aa: ASREAGHIGETQY

clone_size: few
j_call: TRBJ2-1
v_call: TRBV29-1
cdr3_aa: SVGWGNEQF

clone_size: -
j_call: TRBJ2-3
v_call: TRBV20-1
cdr3_aa: SARDYRARGTDTQY

clone_size: once
j_call: TRBJ2-3
v_call: TRBV11-2
cdr3_aa: ASSTRPQETDTQY

clone_size: few
j_call: TRBJ2-3
v_call: TRBV5-1
cdr3_aa: ASSGGGQKSDTQY

clone_size: -
j_call: TRBJ1-4
v_call: TRBV7-9
cdr3_aa: ASSLGTTGEKLF

clone_size: few
j_call: TRBJ2-2
v_call: TRBV7-2
cdr3_aa: ASSWSGTGLYTGELF

clone_size: -
j_call: TRBJ2-5
v_call: TRBV5-1
cdr3_aa: ASSSEGIRTAGKETQY

clone_size: -
j_call: TRBJ1-2
v_call: TRBV2
cdr3_aa: ASSGGASYGYT

clone_size: -
j_call: TRBJ2-1
v_call: TRBV12-3/TRBV12-4
cdr3_aa: ASSPTSYNEQF